This T cell receptor beta chain was captured by sequencing in a study of T-cell reconstitution after alpha-beta-depleted transplantation in children. Study observations and caveats: Several hundred expanded graft clones reportedly were the source of alpha-beta T cells about two months after transplant.

Construction of the TCRbeta library involved unique molecular identifiers. Via MiXCR, TCRdb re-called the PCR reads, giving one row per CDR3 protein. The data show 450,000 to 550,000 distinct CDR3 sequences, roughly 11% seen once. The germline V gene encodes CDR1 MNHEY and CDR2 SVGAGI. V dropped 0 bases and J dropped 8; count of bases not matched to a gene: 7. This CDR3 contains 16 residues. Comments on this clonotype: As yet, its antigen is unknown.

The chain uses TRBV6-5 and TRBJ1-2; TRBD1 aligns across 12 bases. The source was PBMCs, mostly from graft donor cells, collected 180 days after TCRalphabeta/CD19-depleted stem cell transplant. This sequence originates from a female patient aged 2-9 years who had a stem cell transplant for aplastic anemia, so the T cells may come from the graft donor. CDR3 loop: CASSYSGTGGKAGYTF. DNA for the CDR3: TGTGCCAGCAGTTACTCGGGGACAGGGGGCAAAGCGGGCTACACCTTC.